A selection of T cell receptor beta chains follows, all from one sample in a study of OX40 agonist ivuxolimab in advanced cancers. TCRdb's table, derived via immunoSEQ multiplex PCR, lists solely in-frame clones and lacks some. The sample records around 100,000 clones, 75% to 90% being singletons. The sample consisted of CD4+ or CD8+ T cells sorted from blood, taken in a trial of the OX40 agonist ivuxolimab. The receptors were sampled from an adult with an advanced solid tumor such as melanoma, head and neck, liver or kidney cancer. Each CDR3 is given with its conserved first and last residue. A D gene is named only where the DNA matches it firmly. Rows may omit the clone size; those that give it use once, few, many or a size class.

d_call clone_size j_call v_call cdr3_nt cdr3_aa
. . TRBJ1-2 TRBV5-1 TGCGCCAGCAGCTTGGGGTCTGGGACGGAGATCTATGGCTACACCTTC CASSLGSGTEIYGYTF
TRBD2 . TRBJ2-5 TRBV6-1 TGTGCCAGCAGGCGGGGGGCCGGAGAGACCCAGTACTTC CASRRGAGETQYF
. . TRBJ2-7 TRBV6-1 TGTGCCAGCCAAGACAAGGTGGTTTCCTACGAGCAGTACTTC CASQDKVVSYEQYF
TRBD1 . TRBJ1-1 TRBV7-9 TGTGCCAGCAGCAGACAGGGCTATGAAGCTTTCTTT CASSRQGYEAFF
. few TRBJ1-2 TRBV11-2 TGTGCCAGCAGCTTCCGTGGTGGCTACACCTTC CASSFRGGYTF
TRBD2 . TRBJ2-3 TRBV5-1 TGCGCCAGCAGCCACGGACTAGAGGTGGGCACAGATACGCAGTATTTT CASSHGLEVGTDTQYF
. . TRBJ1-4 TRBV6-6 TGTGCCAGCAGTGCGACAGGAGATGATGAAAAACTGTTTTTT CASSATGDDEKLFF
. . TRBJ1-1 TRBV7-6 TGTGCCAGCACCCGGGACACCGGATTGAACACTGAAGCTTTCTTT CASTRDTGLNTEAFF
. . TRBJ1-1 TRBV5-4 TGTGCCAGCAGCCCGGGGGACGGCGTGAACACTGAAGCTTTCTTT CASSPGDGVNTEAFF
. . TRBJ2-7 TRBV7-9 TGTGCCAGCAGCTTCCCAACGAAGGGCAGCTCCTACGAGCAGTACTTC CASSFPTKGSSYEQYF
. few TRBJ2-3 TRBV19 TGTGCCAGTAGTATAGGCCCAGGAGGGCTAGTCTCAGATACGCAGTATTTT CASSIGPGGLVSDTQYF
. . TRBJ2-1 TRBV28 TGTGCCAGCACGGATAGCGGACCCTACAATGAGCAGTTCTTC CASTDSGPYNEQFF
TRBD2 . TRBJ2-2 TRBV5-1 TGCGCCAGCAGCTCCCGCATTTCAGCGGGGACGAACACCGGGGAGCTGTTTTTT CASSSRISAGTNTGELFF
. . TRBJ1-1 TRBV5-1 TGCGCCAGCAGCTTGGACGGCGGGAGGGGATGGGGGACTGAAGCTTTCTTT CASSLDGGRGWGTEAFF
TRBD1 . TRBJ1-2 TRBV6-1 TGTGCCGATTCCCAGGGGGGAAGCTACACCTTC CADSQGGSYTF
. . TRBJ1-3 TRBV12-5 TGTGCTAGTGGTTTGGGGGGCTTCGGTGACACCATATATTTT CASGLGGFGDTIYF
. . TRBJ1-1 TRBV4-1 TGCGCCAGCAGCCAAGTCCCGAACACTGAAGCTTTCTTT CASSQVPNTEAFF
. . TRBJ2-3 TRBV6-1 TGTGCCAGCAGTCTCCCTGGGGATACGCAGTATTTT CASSLPGDTQYF
TRBD1 . TRBJ1-2 TRBV5-5 TGTGCCAGCAGCTTACAGGGGCTCGGGAATGGCTACACCTTC CASSLQGLGNGYTF
TRBD2 . TRBJ2-1 TRBV6-5 TGTGCCAGCAGTCGGACTAGCGGGGGAAATGAGCAGTTCTTC CASSRTSGGNEQFF
. . TRBJ2-3 TRBV19 TGTGCCAGTAGTGCCCATGTAGGCCCTAGCACAGATACGCAGTATTTT CASSAHVGPSTDTQYF
. . TRBJ2-7 TRBV12-2 TGTGCAAGTCGCCCGTGCAACCTATACGAGCAGTACTTC CASRPCNLYEQYF
. . TRBJ2-7 TRBV30 TGTGCCTGGACCAGCGGCTCCTACGAGCAGTACTTC CAWTSGSYEQYF
. . TRBJ1-1 TRBV30 TGTGCCTGGAGTGGACAACTGGCGGGTGAAGCTTTCTTT CAWSGQLAGEAFF
. . TRBJ1-6 TRBV6-5 TGTGCCAGCACCCGAGGGTTTAGAAATTCACCCCTCCACTTT CASTRGFRNSPLHF
. . TRBJ2-7 TRBV2 TGTGCCAGCCGGCATGGAGGGGGAGACGAGCAGTACTTC CASRHGGGDEQYF
TRBD2 . TRBJ2-1 TRBV11-2 TGTGCCAGCAGCTTTGTACTAGCGGGGGTCGATGAGCAGTTCTTC CASSFVLAGVDEQFF
TRBD2 . TRBJ2-3 TRBV5-1 TGCGCCAGCAGCTTGGCCGGGACTAGGGGCACAGATACGCAGTATTTT CASSLAGTRGTDTQYF
. . TRBJ1-5 TRBV9 TGTGCCAGCAGCGTAGACGGGGTTAGCAATCAGCCCCAGCATTTT CASSVDGVSNQPQHF
. . TRBJ2-5 TRBV6-1 TGTGCCAGCAGTGGAACTAGGAGTTTCCAAGAGACCCAGTACTTC CASSGTRSFQETQYF
. . TRBJ2-2 TRBV11-2 TGTGCCAGCAGCTTCACTACAGGGTCGGGCGGGGAGCTGTTTTTT CASSFTTGSGGELFF
. . TRBJ2-7 TRBV5-1 TGCGCCAGCAGCTTGGGCCCGGACGCCAGCTACGAGCAGTACTTC CASSLGPDASYEQYF
. . TRBJ2-4 TRBV9 TGTGCCAGCAGCGTAGGGGGGTTCGACCTAGCCAAAAACATTCAGTACTTC CASSVGGFDLAKNIQYF
. . TRBJ2-6 TRBV4-1 TGCGCCAGCAGCCAAGAGGGGGGGCGGGTAACTGGGGCCAACGTCCTGACTTTC CASSQEGGRVTGANVLTF
TRBD2 . TRBJ2-5 TRBV5-4 TGTGCCAGCAGCGGTAGCGGGGGGAGGCAAGAGACCCAGTACTTC CASSGSGGRQETQYF
TRBD1 once TRBJ1-1 TRBV6-1 TGTGCCGGACAGGGGGCTCGGACTGAAGCTTTCTTT CAGQGARTEAFF
. . TRBJ2-2 TRBV6-1 TGTGCCAGCAGTGGGACAGATATCACCGGGGAGCTGTTTTTT CASSGTDITGELFF
. . TRBJ1-6 TRBV5-1 TGCGCCAGCAGCTTAACCGGGACATGGGATTCACCCCTCCACTTT CASSLTGTWDSPLHF
. . TRBJ2-7 TRBV19 TGTGCCAGTACCCCGCGACATACCGACTCCTACGAGCAGTACTTC CASTPRHTDSYEQYF
TRBD2 once TRBJ2-3 TRBV7-9 TGTGCCAGCAGCTTGGGACTAGCGGGAGGGAGCACAGATACGCAGTATTTT CASSLGLAGGSTDTQYF
TRBD1 . TRBJ2-7 TRBV7-3 TGTGCCAGCAGCTTACTGGCGACAGGGAGCGAGCAGTACTTC CASSLLATGSEQYF
TRBD2 . TRBJ2-3 TRBV10-1 TGCGCCAGCAGTGAGCGGCGGGGGGGCACAGATACGCAGTATTTT CASSERRGGTDTQYF
TRBD1 . TRBJ2-7 TRBV6-1 TGTGCCAGCAGTCATGGGACAGGAGAGCAGTACTTC CASSHGTGEQYF
. . TRBJ2-1 TRBV27 TGTGCCAGCCGGGACCCCCACAATGAGCAGTTCTTC CASRDPHNEQFF
TRBD1 few TRBJ1-2 TRBV6-6 TGTGCCAGCAGAAATTCGGGACAGGGAAGGGAGGGCTACACCTTC CASRNSGQGREGYTF
. . TRBJ2-1 TRBV6-6 TGTGCCAGCAGGGGCAGCTACAATGAGCAGTTCTTC CASRGSYNEQFF
. . TRBJ2-7 TRBV7-6 TGTGCCAGCAGCTTATCCGAGTGGACTACAGCGGGCGAGCAGTACTTC CASSLSEWTTAGEQYF
. . TRBJ2-2 TRBV7-9 TGTGCCAGCAGCTTAGCTCCGGGACGATTAAGCGGGGAGCTGTTTTTT CASSLAPGRLSGELFF
. . TRBJ2-7 TRBV5-1 TGCGCCAGCAGCTTGAATTGGGACGAGCAGTACTTC CASSLNWDEQYF
. . TRBJ1-1 TRBV21-1 TGTGCCAGCAGCCCCCATCCTGAAGCTTTCTTT CASSPHPEAFF
. . TRBJ1-1 TRBV6-1 TGTGCCAGCAGTGAACAATTGGGGTACACTGAAGCTTTCTTT CASSEQLGYTEAFF
. . TRBJ1-3 TRBV6-5 TGTGCCAGCAGAATCACAGAGTCTGGAAACACCATATATTTT CASRITESGNTIYF
TRBD2 . TRBJ2-7 TRBV11-2 TGTGCCAGCAGCTCGAGCGGGATGAGCTACGAGCAGTACTTC CASSSSGMSYEQYF
. . TRBJ2-1 TRBV10-3 TGTGCCATCAGTGAGTCGGGGGCCGCCTACAATGAGCAGTTCTTC CAISESGAAYNEQFF
TRBD1 . TRBJ2-7 TRBV2 TGTGCCAGCAGCTTGGACAGGATCTACGAGCAGTACTTC CASSLDRIYEQYF
. few TRBJ1-2 TRBV30 TGTGCCTGGAGTTTTCGGGGGGGGAATAACTATGGCTACACCTTC CAWSFRGGNNYGYTF
. . TRBJ1-5 TRBV30 TGTGCCTGGGACCGGGGGCAGGGTCGTCAGCCCCAGCATTTT CAWDRGQGRQPQHF